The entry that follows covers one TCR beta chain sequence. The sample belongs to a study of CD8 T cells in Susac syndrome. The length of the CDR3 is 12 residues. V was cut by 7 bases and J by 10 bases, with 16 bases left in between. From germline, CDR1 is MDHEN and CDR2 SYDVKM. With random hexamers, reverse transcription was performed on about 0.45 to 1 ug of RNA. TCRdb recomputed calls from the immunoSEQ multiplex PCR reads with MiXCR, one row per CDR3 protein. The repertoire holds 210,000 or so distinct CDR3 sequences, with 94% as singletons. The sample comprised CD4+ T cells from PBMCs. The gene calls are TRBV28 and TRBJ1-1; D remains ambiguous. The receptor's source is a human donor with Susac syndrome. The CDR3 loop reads CASTPSRGRAFF. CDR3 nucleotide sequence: TGTGCCAGCACCCCATCCCGGGGTAGAGCTTTCTTT.